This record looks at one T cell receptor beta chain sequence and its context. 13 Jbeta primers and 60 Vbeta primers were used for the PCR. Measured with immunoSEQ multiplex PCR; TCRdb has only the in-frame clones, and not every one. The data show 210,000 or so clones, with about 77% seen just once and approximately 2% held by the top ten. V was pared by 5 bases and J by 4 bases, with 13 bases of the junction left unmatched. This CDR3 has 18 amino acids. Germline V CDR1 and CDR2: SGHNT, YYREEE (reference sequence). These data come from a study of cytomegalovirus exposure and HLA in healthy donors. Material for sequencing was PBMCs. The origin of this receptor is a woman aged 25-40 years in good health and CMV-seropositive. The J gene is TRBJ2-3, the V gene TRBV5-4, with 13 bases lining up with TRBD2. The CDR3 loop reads CASRPATLAGGTPDTQYF. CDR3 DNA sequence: TGTGCCAGCAGACCCGCTACACTAGCGGGAGGGACCCCAGATACGCAGTATTTT.